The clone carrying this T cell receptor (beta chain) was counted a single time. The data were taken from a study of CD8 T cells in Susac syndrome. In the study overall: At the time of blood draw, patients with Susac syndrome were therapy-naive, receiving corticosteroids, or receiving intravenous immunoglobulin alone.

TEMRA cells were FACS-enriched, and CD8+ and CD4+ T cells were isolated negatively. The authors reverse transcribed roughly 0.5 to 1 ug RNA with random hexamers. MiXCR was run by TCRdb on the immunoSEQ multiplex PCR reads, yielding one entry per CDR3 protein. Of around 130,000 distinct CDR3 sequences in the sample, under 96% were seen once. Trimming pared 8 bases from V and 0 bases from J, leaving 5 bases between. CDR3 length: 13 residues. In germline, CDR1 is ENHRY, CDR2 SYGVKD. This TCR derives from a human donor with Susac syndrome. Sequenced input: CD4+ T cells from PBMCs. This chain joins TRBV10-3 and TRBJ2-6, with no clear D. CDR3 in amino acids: CAIRSSGANVLTF. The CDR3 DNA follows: TGTGCCATCCGCAGCTCTGGGGCCAACGTCCTGACTTTC.